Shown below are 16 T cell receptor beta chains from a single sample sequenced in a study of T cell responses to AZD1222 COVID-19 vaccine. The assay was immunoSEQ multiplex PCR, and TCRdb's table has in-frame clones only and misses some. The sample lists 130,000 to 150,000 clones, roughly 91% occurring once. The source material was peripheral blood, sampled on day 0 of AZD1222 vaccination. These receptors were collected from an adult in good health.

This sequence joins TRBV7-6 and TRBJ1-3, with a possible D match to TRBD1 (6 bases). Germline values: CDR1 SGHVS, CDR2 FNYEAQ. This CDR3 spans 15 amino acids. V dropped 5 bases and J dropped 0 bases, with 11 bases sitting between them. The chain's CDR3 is CASSLGQLSGNTIYF. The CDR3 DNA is TGTGCCAGCAGCCTAGGACAGCTCTCTGGAAACACCATATATTTT.

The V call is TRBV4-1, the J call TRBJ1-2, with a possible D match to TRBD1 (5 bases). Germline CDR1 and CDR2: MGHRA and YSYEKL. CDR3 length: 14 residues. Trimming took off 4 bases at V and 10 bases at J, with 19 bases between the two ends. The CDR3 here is CASSRPLAQGAYTF. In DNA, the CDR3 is TGCGCCAGCAGCCGCCCCTTAGCGCAGGGAGCCTACACCTTC.

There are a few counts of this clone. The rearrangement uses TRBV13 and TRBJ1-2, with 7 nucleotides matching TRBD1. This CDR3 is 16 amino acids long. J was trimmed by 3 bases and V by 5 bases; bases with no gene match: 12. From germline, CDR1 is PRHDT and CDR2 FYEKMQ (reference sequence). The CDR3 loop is CASSPRPGTDYYGYTF. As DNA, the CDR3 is TGTGCCAGCAGCCCGAGACCCGGGACAGACTACTATGGCTACACCTTC.

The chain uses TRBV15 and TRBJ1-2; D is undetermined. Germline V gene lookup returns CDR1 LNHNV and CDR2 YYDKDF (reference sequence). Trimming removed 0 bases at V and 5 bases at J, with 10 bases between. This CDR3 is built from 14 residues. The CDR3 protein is CATSRDSLAYGYTF. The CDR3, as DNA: TGTGCCACCAGCAGAGATTCATTAGCATATGGCTACACCTTC. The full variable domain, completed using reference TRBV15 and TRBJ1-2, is DAMVIQNPRYQVTQFGKPVTLSCSQTLNHNVMYWYQQKSSQAPKLLFHYYDKDFNNEADTPDNFQSRRPNTSFCFLDIRSPGLGDTAMYLCATSRDSLAYGYTFGSGTRLTVV.

The CDR3 bases are TGTGCCAGCTCACCGGCGCTTCAACCCAATCAGCCCCAGCATTTT. Translation gives CASSPALQPNQPQHF. The chain employs TRBV18 and TRBJ1-5, with D hard to call. The CDR3 totals 15 residues. Looked up from germline, CDR1 is KGHSH and CDR2 is LQKENI. The germline V and J ends were trimmed by 3 bases and 3 bases, with 12 bases remaining between them. The variable domain in full, completed from reference TRBV18 and TRBJ1-5, reads NAGVMQNPRHLVRRRGQEARLRCSPMKGHSHVYWYRQLPEEGLKFMVYLQKENIIDESGMPKERFSAEFPKEGPSILRIQQVVRGDSAAYFCASSPALQPNQPQHFGDGTRLSIL.

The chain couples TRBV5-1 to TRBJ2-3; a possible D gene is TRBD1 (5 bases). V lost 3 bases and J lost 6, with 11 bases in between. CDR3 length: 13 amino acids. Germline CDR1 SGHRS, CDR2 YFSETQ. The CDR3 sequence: CASSYGHSDTQYF. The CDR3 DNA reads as TGCGCCAGCAGCTACGGACACAGCGATACGCAGTATTTT. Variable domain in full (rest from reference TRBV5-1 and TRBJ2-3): KAGVTQTPRYLIKTRGQQVTLSCSPISGHRSVSWYQQTPGQGLQFLFEYFSETQRNKGNFPGRFSGRQFSNSRSEMNVSTLELGDSALYLCASSYGHSDTQYFGPGTRLTVL.

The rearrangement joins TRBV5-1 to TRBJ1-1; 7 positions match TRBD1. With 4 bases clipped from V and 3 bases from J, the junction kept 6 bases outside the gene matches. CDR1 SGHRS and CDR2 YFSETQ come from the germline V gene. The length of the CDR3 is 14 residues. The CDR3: CASSPVTGYTEAFF. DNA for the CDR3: TGCGCCAGCAGCCCGGTGACAGGGTACACTGAAGCTTTCTTT.

The CDR3 DNA reads as TGTGCCAGCTCACCCAGAGCCGCGAACACTGAAGCTTTCTTT. It codes for CASSPRAANTEAFF. V and J are TRBV18 and TRBJ1-1; D uncertain. Trimming cost V 3 bases and J 1 base, with 9 bases left between them. The CDR3 runs to 14 residues. The germline CDR1 and CDR2 sequences are KGHSH and LQKENI.

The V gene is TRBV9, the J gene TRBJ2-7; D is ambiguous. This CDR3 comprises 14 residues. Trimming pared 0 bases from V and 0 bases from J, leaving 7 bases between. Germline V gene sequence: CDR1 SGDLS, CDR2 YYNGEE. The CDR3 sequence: CASSVVEDSYEQYF. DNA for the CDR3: TGTGCCAGCAGCGTAGTCGAGGACTCCTACGAGCAGTACTTC. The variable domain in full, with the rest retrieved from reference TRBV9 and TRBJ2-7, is DSGVTQTPKHLITATGQRVTLRCSPRSGDLSVYWYQQSLDQGLQFLIQYYNGEERAKGNILERFSAQQFPDLHSELNLSSLELGDSALYFCASSVVEDSYEQYFGPGTRLTVT.

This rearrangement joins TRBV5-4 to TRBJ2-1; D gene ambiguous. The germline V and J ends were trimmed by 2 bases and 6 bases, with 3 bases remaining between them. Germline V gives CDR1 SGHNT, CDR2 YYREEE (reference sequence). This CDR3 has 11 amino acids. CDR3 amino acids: CASSFLNEQFF. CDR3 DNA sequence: TGTGCCAGCAGCTTCCTCAATGAGCAGTTCTTC.

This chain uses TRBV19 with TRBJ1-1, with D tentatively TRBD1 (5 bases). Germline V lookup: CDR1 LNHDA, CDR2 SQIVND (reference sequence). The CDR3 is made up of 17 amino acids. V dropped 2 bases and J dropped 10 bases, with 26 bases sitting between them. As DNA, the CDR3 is TGTGCCAGTAGTATATTCCCGGGACCCAAGAACCGGCCCGGAGCTTTCTTT. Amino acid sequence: CASSIFPGPKNRPGAFF.

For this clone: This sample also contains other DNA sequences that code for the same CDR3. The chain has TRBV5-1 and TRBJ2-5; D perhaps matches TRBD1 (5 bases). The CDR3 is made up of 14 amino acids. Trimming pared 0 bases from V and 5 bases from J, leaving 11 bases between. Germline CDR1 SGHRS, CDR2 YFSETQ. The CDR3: CASSLAGLGETQYF. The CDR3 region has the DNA TGCGCCAGCAGCTTGGCAGGGCTCGGCGAGACCCAGTACTTC.

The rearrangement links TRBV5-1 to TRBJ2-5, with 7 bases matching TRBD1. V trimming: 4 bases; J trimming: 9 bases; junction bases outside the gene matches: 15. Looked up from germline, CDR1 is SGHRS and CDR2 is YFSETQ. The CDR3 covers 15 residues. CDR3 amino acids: CASSPGTEPSTAQYF. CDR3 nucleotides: TGCGCCAGCAGCCCCGGGACAGAGCCGAGTACGGCCCAGTACTTC. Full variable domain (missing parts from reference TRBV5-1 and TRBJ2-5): KAGVTQTPRYLIKTRGQQVTLSCSPISGHRSVSWYQQTPGQGLQFLFEYFSETQRNKGNFPGRFSGRQFSNSRSEMNVSTLELGDSALYLCASSPGTEPSTAQYFGPGTRLLVL.

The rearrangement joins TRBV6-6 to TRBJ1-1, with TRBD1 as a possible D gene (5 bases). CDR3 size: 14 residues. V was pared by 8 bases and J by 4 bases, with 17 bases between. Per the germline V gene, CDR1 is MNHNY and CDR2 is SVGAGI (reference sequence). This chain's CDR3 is CASGTGSSGTEAFF. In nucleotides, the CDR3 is TGTGCCAGCGGGACTGGGTCCAGTGGCACTGAAGCTTTCTTT.

The CDR3: CASSNLVSYNEQFF. CDR3 DNA sequence: TGTGCCAGCAGCAACCTAGTTTCCTACAATGAGCAGTTCTTC. The V gene is TRBV5-5, the J gene TRBJ2-1; D is undetermined. V gave up 4 bases and J gave up 1 base, with 9 bases separating them. There are 14 residues in the CDR3. Germline V gene data show CDR1 as SGHKS and CDR2 as YYEKEE (reference sequence).

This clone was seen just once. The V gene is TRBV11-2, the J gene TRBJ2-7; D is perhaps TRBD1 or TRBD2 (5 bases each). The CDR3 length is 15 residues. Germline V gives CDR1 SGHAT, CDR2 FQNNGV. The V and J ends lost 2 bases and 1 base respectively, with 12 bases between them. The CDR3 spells CASSLTGTKSYEQYF. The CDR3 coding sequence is TGTGCCAGCAGCTTAACCGGGACGAAGTCCTACGAGCAGTACTTC.